This entry lists 6 T cell receptor beta chains sequenced from one sample in a study of blood T cells in healthy people across ages. A second PCR of roughly 7 to 11 cycles used a sample-barcoded 5' primer and a J-beta primer mix. Each CDR3 protein is one row after TCRdb ran MiXCR on the 5' RACE reads. The sample shows about 1.8 million distinct CDR3 sequences, roughly 50% of them seen only once. Sequencing was performed on blood. These receptors were obtained from a woman in her thirties or forties in good health.

This sequence joins TRBV7-3 and TRBJ2-7; 10 positions match TRBD1. CDR3 length: 23 residues. In germline, CDR1 is SGHTA, CDR2 FQGTGA. Trimming took 5 bases from V and 4 from J; bases not matched to a gene: 32. In DNA form, the CDR3 reads TGTGCCAGCAGCCAAACAAGGACAGGGGGACGGTTAGGGGATCCGACATACAAATACGAGCAGTACTTC. Translating gives CASSQTRTGGRLGDPTYKYEQYF.

The J gene is TRBJ1-6, the V gene TRBV9, with TRBD1 identical over 10 bases. Trimming cost V 7 bases and J 9 bases; bases outside gene matches: 7. The CDR3 consists of 14 residues. From germline, CDR1 is SGDLS and CDR2 YYNGEE. The CDR3 is CASAATGGGSPLHF. CDR3 nucleotides: TGTGCCAGCGCGGCGACAGGGGGCGGTTCACCCCTCCACTTT.

The chain uses TRBV28 and TRBJ1-2; D remains ambiguous. CDR1 and CDR2 from the germline V gene are MDHEN and SYDVKM. The CDR3 covers 15 residues. The V gene lost 4 bases and the J gene lost 4 bases, with 16 bases spanning the gap. The CDR3 region is CASSSAERGGYGYTF. CDR3 sequence (DNA): TGTGCCAGCAGTTCAGCGGAACGGGGTGGCTATGGCTACACCTTC.

This clonotype was seen more than once but under ten times. This chain uses TRBV4-1 with TRBJ2-1; D might be TRBD2 (5 bases). CDR1 MGHRA and CDR2 YSYEKL come from the germline V gene. The length of the CDR3 is 17 residues. V was shortened by 0 bases and J by 8 bases, with 20 bases between the two germline ends. CDR3 DNA: TGCGCCAGCAGCCAAGATAAGGCGCTAGCAGACTTGGATGAGCAGTTCTTC. It codes for CASSQDKALADLDEQFF.

The genes are TRBV20-1 and TRBJ1-6; a possible D gene is TRBD1 (6 bases). Germline CDR1 is DFQATT and CDR2 is SNEGSKA (reference sequence). The V end was cut by 0 bases, the J end by 11 bases, with 26 bases between. CDR3 size: 18 residues. CDR3 loop: CSAREEGPNRDWVTPLHF. CDR3 bases: TGCAGTGCTAGAGAGGAGGGGCCAAACAGGGATTGGGTAACACCCCTCCACTTT.

The chain couples TRBV14 to TRBJ2-7; no reliable D call. Germline CDR1 SGHDN, CDR2 FVKESK. The CDR3 length is 15 residues. Trimming took off 0 bases at V and 0 bases at J, with 9 bases between the two ends. CDR3 loop: CASSQDIRISYEQYF. The CDR3 DNA sequence: TGTGCCAGCAGCCAAGATATCAGAATCTCCTACGAGCAGTACTTC.